This is a list of T cell receptor beta chains from one sample in a study of T-cell reconstitution after alpha-beta-depleted transplantation in children. MiXCR, run by TCRdb on the PCR reads, gives a single entry per CDR3 protein. The top ten hold about 28% of the sample, which has about 980,000 distinct CDR3 sequences, around 30% seen once. This material consisted of PBMCs, mostly from graft donor cells, taken 360 days after TCRalphabeta/CD19-depleted stem cell transplant. These receptor sequences come from a boy younger than two who had a stem cell transplant for SCID, so the T cells may come from the graft donor. CDR3s include the opening cysteine and the closing phenylalanine or tryptophan.

>TRBV5-1|TRBJ2-7
CASSSLAGGYEQYF
>TRBV7-3|TRBJ2-1
CASSLASGFQPYNEQFF
>TRBV5-6|TRBJ1-3
CASGRDRGNTIYF
>TRBV20-1|TRBJ2-3
CSARVEGGRGTDTQYF
>TRBV3-1|TRBJ2-7
CASSLYPLVTTQYF
>TRBV4-1|TRBJ2-1
CASSQPKTGGNEQFF
>TRBV28|TRBJ1-6
CASSLLRGQASPLHF
>TRBV4-2|TRBJ2-1
CASSQRKSGNEQFF
>TRBV29-1|TRBJ2-7
CSVARTPPHYEQYF
>TRBV7-8|TRBJ2-1
CASSPIERGIDEQFF
>TRBV12-3/TRBV12-4|TRBJ2-5
CASSLRSVQETQYF
>TRBV29-1|TRBJ2-7
CSVEIGGYEQYF
>TRBV12-3/TRBV12-4|TRBJ2-1
CASTYGTYTNNEQFF
>TRBV24-1|TRBJ1-1
CATSDPRGDRVGWCTEAFF
>TRBV15|TRBJ2-5
CATSRDLAGVRETQYF
>TRBV5-1|TRBJ1-5
CASSLSGGPNQPQHF